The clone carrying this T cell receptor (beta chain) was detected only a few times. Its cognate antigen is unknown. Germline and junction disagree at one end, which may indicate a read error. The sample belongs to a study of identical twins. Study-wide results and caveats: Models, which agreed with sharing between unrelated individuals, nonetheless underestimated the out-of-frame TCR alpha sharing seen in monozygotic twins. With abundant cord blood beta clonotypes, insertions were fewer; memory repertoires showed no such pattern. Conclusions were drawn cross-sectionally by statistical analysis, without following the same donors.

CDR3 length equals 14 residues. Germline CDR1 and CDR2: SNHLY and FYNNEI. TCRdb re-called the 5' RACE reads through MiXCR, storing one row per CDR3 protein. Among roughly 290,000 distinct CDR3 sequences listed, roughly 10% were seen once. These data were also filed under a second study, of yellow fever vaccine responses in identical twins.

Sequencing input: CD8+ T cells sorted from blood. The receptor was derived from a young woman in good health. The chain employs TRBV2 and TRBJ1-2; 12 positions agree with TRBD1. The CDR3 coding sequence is TGTGCCAGCAGGGAAGGGACAGGGGGCTGGGGCTACACCTTC. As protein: CASREGTGGWGYTF.